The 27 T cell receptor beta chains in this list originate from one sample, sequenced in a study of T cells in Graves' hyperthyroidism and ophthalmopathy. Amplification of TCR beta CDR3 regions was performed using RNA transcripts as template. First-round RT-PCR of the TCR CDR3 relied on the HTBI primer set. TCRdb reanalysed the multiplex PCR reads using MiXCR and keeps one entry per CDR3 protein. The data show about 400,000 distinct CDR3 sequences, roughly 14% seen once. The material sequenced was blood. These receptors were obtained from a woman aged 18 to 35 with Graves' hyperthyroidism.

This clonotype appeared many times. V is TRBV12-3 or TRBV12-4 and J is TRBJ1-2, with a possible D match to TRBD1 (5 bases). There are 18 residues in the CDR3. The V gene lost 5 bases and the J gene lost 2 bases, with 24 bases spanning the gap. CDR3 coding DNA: TGTGCCAGCAGTCCTATACCCGGGGCCGCATGGATCAACTATGGCTACACCTTC. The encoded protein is CASSPIPGAAWINYGYTF.

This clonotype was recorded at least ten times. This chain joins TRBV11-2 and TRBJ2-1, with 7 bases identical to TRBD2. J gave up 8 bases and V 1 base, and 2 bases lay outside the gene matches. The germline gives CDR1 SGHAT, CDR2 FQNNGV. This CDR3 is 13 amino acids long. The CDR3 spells CASSLGLADEQFF. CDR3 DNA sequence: TGTGCCAGCAGCTTAGGACTAGCCGATGAGCAGTTCTTC.

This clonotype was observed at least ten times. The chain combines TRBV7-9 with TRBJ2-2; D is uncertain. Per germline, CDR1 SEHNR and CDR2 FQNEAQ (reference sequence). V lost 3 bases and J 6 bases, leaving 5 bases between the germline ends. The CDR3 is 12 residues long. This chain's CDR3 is CASSLESGELFF. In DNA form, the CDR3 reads TGTGCCAGCAGCTTGGAGTCCGGGGAGCTGTTTTTT. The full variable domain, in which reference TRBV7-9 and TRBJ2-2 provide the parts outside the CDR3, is DTGVSQNPRHKITKRGQNVTFRCDPISEHNRLYWYRQTLGQGPEFLTYFQNEAQLEKSRLLSDRFSAERPKGSFSTLEIQRTEQGDSAMYLCASSLESGELFFGEGSRLTVL.

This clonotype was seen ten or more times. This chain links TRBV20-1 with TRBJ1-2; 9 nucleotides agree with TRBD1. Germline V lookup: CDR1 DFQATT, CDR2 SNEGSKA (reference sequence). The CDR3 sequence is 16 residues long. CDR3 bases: TGCAGCCTTTCGGGACAGGGCCATCAATTAAACTATGGCTACACCTTC. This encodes CSLSGQGHQLNYGYTF.

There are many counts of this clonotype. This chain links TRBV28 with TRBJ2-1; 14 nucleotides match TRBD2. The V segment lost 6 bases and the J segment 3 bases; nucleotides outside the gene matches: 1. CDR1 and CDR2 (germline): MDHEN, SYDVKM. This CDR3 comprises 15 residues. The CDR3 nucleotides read TGTGCCAGCAGGGGGACTAGCGGGAGCTACAATGAGCAGTTCTTC. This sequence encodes CASRGTSGSYNEQFF.

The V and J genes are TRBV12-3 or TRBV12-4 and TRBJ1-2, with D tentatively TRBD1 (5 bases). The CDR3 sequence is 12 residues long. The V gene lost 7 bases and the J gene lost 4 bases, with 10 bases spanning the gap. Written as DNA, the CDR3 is TGTGCCAGCAACTCGGGGACCTATGGCTACACCTTC. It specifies CASNSGTYGYTF.

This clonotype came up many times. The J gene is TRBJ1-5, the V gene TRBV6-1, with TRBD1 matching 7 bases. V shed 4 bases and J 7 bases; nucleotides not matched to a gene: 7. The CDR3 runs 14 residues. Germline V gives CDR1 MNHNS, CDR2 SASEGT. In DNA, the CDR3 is TGTGCCAGCAGTGGACAGGGAAGCGGCCAGCCCCAGCATTTT. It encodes CASSGQGSGQPQHF.

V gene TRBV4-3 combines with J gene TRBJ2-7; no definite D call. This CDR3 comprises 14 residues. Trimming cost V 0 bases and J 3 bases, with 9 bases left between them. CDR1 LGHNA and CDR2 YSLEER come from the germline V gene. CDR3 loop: CASSQEAWGYEQYF. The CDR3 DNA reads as TGCGCCAGCAGCCAAGAAGCTTGGGGCTACGAGCAGTACTTC.

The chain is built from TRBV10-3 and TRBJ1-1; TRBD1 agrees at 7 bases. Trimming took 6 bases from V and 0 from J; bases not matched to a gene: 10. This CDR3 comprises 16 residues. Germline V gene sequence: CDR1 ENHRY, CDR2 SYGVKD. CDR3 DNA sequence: TGTGCCATCAGGACAGGGAGGGGGAAGATGAACACTGAAGCTTTCTTT. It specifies CAIRTGRGKMNTEAFF.

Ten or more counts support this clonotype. The CDR3 reads CASSLALAGGLDEQFF. The CDR3 DNA sequence: TGTGCCAGCAGTCTGGCCCTAGCGGGAGGCTTGGATGAGCAGTTCTTC. The genes are TRBV9 and TRBJ2-1, with 11 positions matching TRBD2. CDR3 length equals 16 residues. Germline CDR1 SGDLS, CDR2 YYNGEE. With V trimmed by 5 bases and J by 8 bases, 12 bases remained unmatched.

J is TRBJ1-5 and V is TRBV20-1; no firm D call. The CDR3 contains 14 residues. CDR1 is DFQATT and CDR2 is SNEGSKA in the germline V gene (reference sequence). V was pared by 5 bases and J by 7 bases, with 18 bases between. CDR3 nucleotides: TGCAGTGCTCACCGGGCCCCATTCGCCCAGCCCCAGCATTTT. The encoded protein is CSAHRAPFAQPQHF.

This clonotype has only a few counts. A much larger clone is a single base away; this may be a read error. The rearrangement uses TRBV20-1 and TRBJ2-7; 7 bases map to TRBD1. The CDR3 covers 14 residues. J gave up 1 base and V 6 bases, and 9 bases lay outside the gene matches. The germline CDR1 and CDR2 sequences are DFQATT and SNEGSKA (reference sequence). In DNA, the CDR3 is TGCAGTGCCGACCGGGGCAGGGGGTCCTACGAGCAGTACTTC. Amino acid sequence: CSADRGRGSYEQYF.

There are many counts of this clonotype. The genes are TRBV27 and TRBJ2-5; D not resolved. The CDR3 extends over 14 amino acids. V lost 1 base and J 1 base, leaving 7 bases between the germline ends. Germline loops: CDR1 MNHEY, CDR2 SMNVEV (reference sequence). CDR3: CASSLLRSQETQYF. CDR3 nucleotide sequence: TGTGCCAGCAGTTTATTAAGATCCCAAGAGACCCAGTACTTC.

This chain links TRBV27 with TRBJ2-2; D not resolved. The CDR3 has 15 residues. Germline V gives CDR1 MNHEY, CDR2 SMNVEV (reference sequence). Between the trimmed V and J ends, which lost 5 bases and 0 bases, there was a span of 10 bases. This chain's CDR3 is CASSPSSANTGELFF. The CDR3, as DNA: TGTGCCAGCAGTCCATCCAGCGCGAACACCGGGGAGCTGTTTTTT.

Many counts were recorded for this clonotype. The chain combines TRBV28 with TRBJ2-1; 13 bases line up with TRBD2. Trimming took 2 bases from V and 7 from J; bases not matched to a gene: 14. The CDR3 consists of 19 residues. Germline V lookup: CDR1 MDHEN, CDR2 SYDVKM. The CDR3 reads CASSLGRRTGLAGVNEQFF. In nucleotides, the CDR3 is TGTGCCAGCAGTTTAGGCCGGAGGACCGGACTAGCGGGAGTAAATGAGCAGTTCTTC.

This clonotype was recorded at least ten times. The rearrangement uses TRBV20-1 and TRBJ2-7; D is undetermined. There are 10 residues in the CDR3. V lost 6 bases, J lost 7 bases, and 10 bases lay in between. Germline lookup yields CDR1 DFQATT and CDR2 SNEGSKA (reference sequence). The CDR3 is CSARRSEQYF. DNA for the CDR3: TGCAGTGCCAGGCGTAGTGAGCAGTACTTC.

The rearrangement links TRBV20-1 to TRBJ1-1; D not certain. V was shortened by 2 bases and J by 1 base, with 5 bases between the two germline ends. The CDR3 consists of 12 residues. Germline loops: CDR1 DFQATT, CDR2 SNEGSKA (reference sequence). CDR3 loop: CSARFQNTEAFF. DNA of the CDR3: TGCAGTGCTAGATTTCAGAACACTGAAGCTTTCTTT.

In DNA form, the CDR3 reads TGCGCCAGCAGCTGGCCCGGGGAGACCCAGTACTTC. Translation: CASSWPGETQYF. The gene calls are TRBV5-1 and TRBJ2-5, with D hard to call. This CDR3 has 12 amino acids. V was cut by 3 bases and J by 5 bases, with 8 bases left in between. Germline CDR1 reads SGHRS; CDR2 reads YFSETQ.

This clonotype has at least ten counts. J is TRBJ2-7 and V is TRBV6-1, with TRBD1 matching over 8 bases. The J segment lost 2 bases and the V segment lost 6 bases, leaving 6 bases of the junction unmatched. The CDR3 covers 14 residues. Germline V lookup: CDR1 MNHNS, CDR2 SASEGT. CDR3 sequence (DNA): TGTGCCAGCAGAGCAACAGGGGGTCCCTACGAGCAGTACTTC. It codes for CASRATGGPYEQYF.

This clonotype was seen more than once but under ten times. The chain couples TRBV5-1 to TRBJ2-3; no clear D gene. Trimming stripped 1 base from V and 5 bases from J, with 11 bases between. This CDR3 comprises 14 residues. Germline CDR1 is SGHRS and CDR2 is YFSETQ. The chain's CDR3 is CASSLQSTGDTQYF. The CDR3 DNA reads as TGCGCCAGCAGCTTGCAGAGTACGGGAGATACGCAGTATTTT. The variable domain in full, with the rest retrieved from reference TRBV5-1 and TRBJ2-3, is KAGVTQTPRYLIKTRGQQVTLSCSPISGHRSVSWYQQTPGQGLQFLFEYFSETQRNKGNFPGRFSGRQFSNSRSEMNVSTLELGDSALYLCASSLQSTGDTQYFGPGTRLTVL.

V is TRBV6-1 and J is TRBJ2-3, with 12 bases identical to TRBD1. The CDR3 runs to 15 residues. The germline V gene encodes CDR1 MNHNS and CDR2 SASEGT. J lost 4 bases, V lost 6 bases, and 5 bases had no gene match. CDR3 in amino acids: CASSTGTGGSDTQYF. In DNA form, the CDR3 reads TGTGCCAGCAGCACCGGGACAGGGGGCTCAGATACGCAGTATTTT.

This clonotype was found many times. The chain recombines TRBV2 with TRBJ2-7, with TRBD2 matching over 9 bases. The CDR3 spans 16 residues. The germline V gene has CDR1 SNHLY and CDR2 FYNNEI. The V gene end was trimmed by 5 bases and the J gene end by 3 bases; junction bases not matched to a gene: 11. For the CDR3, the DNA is TGTGCCAGCAGTTTAAAGAATAGCGGGGGCCGCTACGAGCAGTACTTC. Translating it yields CASSLKNSGGRYEQYF.

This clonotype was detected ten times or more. CDR3 bases: TGTGCCAGCAGCAAGAGGGAGGATGAAAAACTGTTTTTT. Its protein is CASSKREDEKLFF. The V call is TRBV12-3 or TRBV12-4, the J call TRBJ1-4; D not certain. The CDR3 loop spans 13 amino acids. V was pared by 6 bases and J by 6 bases, with 11 bases between.

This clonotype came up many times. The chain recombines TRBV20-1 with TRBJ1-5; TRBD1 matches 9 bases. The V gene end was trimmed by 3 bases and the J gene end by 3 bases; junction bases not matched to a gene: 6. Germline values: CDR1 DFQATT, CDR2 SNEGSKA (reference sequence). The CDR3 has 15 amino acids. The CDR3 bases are TGCAGTGCTAGGTCGGACAGGGGAGACAATCAGCCCCAGCATTTT. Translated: CSARSDRGDNQPQHF.

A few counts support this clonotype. As DNA, the CDR3 is TGTGCCAGCAGCCAACGCCACTTGGGTACGGGAGAGACCCAGTACTTC. Its translation is CASSQRHLGTGETQYF. This chain joins TRBV4-2 and TRBJ2-5; unclear D gene. Germline CDR1 LGHNA, CDR2 YNFKEQ. V shed 2 bases and J shed 4 bases, with 17 bases lying between them. This CDR3 has 16 residues.

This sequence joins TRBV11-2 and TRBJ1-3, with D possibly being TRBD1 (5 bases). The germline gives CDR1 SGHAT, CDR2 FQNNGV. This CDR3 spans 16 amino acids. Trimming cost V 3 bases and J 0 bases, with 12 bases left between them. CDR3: CASSLSFRGSGNTIYF. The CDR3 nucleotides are TGTGCCAGCAGCTTGAGCTTTAGGGGCTCTGGAAACACCATATATTTT.

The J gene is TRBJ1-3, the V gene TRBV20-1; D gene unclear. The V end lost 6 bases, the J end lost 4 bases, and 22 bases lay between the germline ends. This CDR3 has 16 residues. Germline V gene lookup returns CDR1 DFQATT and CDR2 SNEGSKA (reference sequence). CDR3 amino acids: CSAPLSEALSGNTIYF. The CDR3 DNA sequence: TGCAGTGCCCCCCTTTCGGAAGCACTCTCGGGAAACACCATATATTTT.